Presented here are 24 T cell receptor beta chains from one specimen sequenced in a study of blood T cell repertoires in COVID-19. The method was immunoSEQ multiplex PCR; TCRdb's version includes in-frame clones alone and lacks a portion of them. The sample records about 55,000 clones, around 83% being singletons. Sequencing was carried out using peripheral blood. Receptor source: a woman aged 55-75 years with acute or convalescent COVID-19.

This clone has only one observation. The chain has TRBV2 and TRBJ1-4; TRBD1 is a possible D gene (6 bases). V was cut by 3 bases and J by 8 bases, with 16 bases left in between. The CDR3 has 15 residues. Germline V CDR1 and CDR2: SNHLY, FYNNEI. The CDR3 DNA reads TGTGCCAGCAGTGACATGGGGGCGGGTGGGGAAAAACTGTTTTTT. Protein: CASSDMGAGGEKLFF.

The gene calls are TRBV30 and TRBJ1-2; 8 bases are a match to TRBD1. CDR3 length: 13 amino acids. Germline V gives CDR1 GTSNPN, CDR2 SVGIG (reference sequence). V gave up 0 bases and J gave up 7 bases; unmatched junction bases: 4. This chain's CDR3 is CAWSVQGASGYTF. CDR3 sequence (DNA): TGTGCCTGGAGTGTGCAGGGGGCATCTGGCTACACCTTC. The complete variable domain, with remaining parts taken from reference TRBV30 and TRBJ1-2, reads SQTIHQWPATLVQPVGSPLSLECTVEGTSNPNLYWYRQAAGRGLQLLFYSVGIGQISSEVPQNLSASRPQDRQFILSSKKLLLSDSGFYLCAWSVQGASGYTFGSGTRLTVV.

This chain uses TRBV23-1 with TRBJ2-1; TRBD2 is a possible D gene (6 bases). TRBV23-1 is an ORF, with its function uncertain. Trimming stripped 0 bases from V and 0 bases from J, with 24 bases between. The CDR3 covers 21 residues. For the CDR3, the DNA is TGCGCCAGCAGTCAATCGGGGGTTTCGCTAGCGAGTCAGAACTCCTACAATGAGCAGTTCTTC. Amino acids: CASSQSGVSLASQNSYNEQFF.

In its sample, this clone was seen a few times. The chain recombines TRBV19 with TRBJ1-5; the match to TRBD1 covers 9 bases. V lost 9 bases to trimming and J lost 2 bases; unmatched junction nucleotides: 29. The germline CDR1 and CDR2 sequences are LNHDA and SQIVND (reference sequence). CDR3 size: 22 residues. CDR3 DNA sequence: TGTGCCAGCCTCCCCGCGGGGTTACAGGGGGCGCGAGGGGGGTGGCGCAATCAGCCCCAGCATTTT. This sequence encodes CASLPAGLQGARGGWRNQPQHF. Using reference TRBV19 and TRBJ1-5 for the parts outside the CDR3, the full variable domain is DGGITQSPKYLFRKEGQNVTLSCEQNLNHDAMYWYRQDPGQGLRLIYYSQIVNDFQKGDIAEGYSVSREKKESFPLTVTSAQKNPTAFYLCASLPAGLQGARGGWRNQPQHFGDGTRLSIL.

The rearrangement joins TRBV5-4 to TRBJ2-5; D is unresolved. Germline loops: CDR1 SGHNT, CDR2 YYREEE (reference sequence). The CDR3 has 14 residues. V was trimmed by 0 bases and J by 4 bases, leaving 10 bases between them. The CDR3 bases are TGTGCCAGCAGCTTGGTCATGTCCCCAGAGACCCAGTACTTC. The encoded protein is CASSLVMSPETQYF.

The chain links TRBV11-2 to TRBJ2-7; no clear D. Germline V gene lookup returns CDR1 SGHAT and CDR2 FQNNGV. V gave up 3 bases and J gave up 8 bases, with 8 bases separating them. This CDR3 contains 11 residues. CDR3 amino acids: CASSFQWQQYF. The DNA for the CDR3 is TGTGCCAGCAGCTTTCAGTGGCAGCAGTACTTC.

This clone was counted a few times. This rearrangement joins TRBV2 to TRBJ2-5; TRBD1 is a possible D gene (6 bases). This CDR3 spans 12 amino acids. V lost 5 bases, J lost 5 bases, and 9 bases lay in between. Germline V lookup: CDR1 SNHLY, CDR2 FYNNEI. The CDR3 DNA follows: TGTGCCAGCAGTAGGGACACTGAGACCCAGTACTTC. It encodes CASSRDTETQYF.

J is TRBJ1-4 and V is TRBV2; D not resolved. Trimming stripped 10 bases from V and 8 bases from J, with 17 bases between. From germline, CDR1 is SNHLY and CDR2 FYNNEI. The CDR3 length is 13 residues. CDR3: CATERGRGEKLFF. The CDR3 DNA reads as TGTGCCACCGAGAGAGGGAGAGGGGAAAAACTGTTTTTT.

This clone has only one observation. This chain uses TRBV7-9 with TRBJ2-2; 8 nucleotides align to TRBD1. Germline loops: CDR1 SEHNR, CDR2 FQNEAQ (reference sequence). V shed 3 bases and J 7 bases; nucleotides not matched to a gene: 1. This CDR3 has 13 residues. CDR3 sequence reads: CASSLTGVGELFF. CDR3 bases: TGTGCCAGCAGCTTGACAGGGGTCGGGGAGCTGTTTTTT.

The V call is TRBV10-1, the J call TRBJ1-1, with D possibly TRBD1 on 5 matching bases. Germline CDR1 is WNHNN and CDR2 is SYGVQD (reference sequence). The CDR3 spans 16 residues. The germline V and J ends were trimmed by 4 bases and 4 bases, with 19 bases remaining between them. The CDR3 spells CASSVHRGDRPTEAFF. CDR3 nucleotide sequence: TGCGCCAGCAGTGTTCATCGAGGTGACAGACCCACTGAAGCTTTCTTT.

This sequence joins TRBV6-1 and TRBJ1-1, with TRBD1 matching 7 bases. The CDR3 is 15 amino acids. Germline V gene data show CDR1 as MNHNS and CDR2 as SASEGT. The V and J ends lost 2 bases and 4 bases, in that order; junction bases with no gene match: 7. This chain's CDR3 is CASSEFRDSSTEAFF. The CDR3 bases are TGTGCCAGCAGTGAATTCAGGGACAGCTCCACTGAAGCTTTCTTT.

As DNA, the CDR3 is TGTGCCAGCAGCTTAGGGACAGGGAATGGCTACACCTTC. Translation gives CASSLGTGNGYTF. This rearrangement joins TRBV7-2 to TRBJ1-2, with TRBD1 matching over 8 bases. Germline V lookup: CDR1 SGHTA, CDR2 FQGNSA. J gave up 6 bases and V 1 base, and 1 base lay outside the gene matches. This CDR3 has 13 amino acids.

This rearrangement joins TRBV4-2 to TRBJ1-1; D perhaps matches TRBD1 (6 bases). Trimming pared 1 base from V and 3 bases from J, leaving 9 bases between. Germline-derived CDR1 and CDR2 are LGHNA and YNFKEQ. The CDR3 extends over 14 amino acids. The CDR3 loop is CASSQGQADTEAFF. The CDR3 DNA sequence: TGTGCCAGCAGCCAAGGACAGGCCGACACTGAAGCTTTCTTT.

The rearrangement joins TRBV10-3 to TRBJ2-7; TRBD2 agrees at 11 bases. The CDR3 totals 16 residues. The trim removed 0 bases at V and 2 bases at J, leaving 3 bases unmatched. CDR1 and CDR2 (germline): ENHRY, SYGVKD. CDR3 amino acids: CAISESGLAVAYEQYF. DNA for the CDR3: TGTGCCATCAGTGAGTCGGGACTAGCGGTCGCCTACGAGCAGTACTTC.

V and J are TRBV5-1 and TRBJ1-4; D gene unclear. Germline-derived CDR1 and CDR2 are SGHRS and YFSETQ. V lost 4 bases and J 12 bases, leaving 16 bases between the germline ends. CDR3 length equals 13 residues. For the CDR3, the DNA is TGCGCCAGCAGCATAACCGGGAGCCCCGAACTGTTTTTT. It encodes CASSITGSPELFF.

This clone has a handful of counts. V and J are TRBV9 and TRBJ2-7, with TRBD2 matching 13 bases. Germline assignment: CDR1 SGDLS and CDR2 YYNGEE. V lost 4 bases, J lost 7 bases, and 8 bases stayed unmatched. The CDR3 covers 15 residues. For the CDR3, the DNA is TGTGCCAGCAGCACAGGACTAGCGGGGGATGGGGAGCAGTACTTC. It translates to CASSTGLAGDGEQYF.

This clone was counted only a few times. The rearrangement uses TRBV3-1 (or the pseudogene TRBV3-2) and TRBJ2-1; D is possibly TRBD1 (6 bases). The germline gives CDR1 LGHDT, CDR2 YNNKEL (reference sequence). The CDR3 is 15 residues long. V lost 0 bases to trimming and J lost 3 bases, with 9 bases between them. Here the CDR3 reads CASSQEGQNYNEQFF. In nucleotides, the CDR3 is TGTGCCAGCAGCCAAGAGGGACAAAACTACAATGAGCAGTTCTTC.

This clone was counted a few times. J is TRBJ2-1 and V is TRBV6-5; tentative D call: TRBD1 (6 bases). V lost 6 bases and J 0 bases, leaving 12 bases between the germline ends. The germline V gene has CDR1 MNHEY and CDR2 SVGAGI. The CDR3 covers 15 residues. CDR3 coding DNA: TGTGCCAGCAGCCTGACAGGAAGCTCCTACAATGAGCAGTTCTTC. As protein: CASSLTGSSYNEQFF.

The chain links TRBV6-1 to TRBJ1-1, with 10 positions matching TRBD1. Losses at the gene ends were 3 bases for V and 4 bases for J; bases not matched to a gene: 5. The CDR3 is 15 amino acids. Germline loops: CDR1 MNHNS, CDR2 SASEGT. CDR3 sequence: CASSELDRGTTEAFF. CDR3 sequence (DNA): TGTGCCAGCAGTGAGCTGGACAGGGGGACCACTGAAGCTTTCTTT.

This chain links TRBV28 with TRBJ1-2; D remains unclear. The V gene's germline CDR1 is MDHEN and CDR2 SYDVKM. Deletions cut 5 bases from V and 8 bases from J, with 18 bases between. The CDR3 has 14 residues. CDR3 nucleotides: TGTGCCAGCAGTCCCCGCGGCGGACTGCAAGGCTACACCTTC. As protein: CASSPRGGLQGYTF.

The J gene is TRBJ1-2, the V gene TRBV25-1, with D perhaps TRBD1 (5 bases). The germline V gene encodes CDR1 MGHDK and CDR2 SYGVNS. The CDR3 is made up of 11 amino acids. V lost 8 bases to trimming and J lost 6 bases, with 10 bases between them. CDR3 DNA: TGTGCCAGCTTTTGGGGGGATGGCTACACCTTC. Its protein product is CASFWGDGYTF.

The CDR3 region is CASSPRPGTGYYNEQFF. The CDR3 DNA sequence: TGTGCCAGCTCACCACGGCCCGGGACAGGGTACTACAATGAGCAGTTCTTC. The genes are TRBV18 and TRBJ2-1, with 9 bases that match TRBD1. CDR1 is KGHSH and CDR2 is LQKENI in the germline V gene. CDR3 length equals 17 residues. V gave up 1 base and J gave up 3 bases; unmatched junction bases: 7.

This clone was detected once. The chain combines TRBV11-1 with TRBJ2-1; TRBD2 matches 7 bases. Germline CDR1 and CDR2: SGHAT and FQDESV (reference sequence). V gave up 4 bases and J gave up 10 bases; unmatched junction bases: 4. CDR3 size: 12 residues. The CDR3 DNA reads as TGTGCCAGCAGCTCCGCGGGAGACGAGCAGTTCTTC. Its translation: CASSSAGDEQFF. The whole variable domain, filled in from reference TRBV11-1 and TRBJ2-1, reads EAEVAQSPRYKITEKSQAVAFWCDPISGHATLYWYRQILGQGPELLVQFQDESVVDDSQLPKDRFSAERLKGVDSTLKIQPAELGDSAMYLCASSSAGDEQFFGPGTRLTVL.

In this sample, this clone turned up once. CDR3 coding DNA: TGTGCCAGCAGTTATCGCGTCGTAAGGGGGAACACTGAAGCTTTCTTT. Protein sequence: CASSYRVVRGNTEAFF. The chain is built from TRBV6-5 and TRBJ1-1; tentatively, D is TRBD1 (5 bases). This CDR3 is 16 amino acids long. Germline-derived CDR1 and CDR2 are MNHEY and SVGAGI. Trimming removed 3 bases at V and 1 base at J, with 15 bases between.